This TCR beta chain was retrieved from a study of regulatory T cells in long-lasting Graves disease. Described time point: persistent/refractory GD, antithyroid drugs over 5 years with positive TRAb. Extracted RNA from PBMCs served as the source of the TCR library. The CDR3 sequence is 13 residues long. CDR1 and CDR2 from the germline V gene are LGHDT and YNNKEL (reference sequence). V lost 4 bases and J lost 7, with 13 bases in between. This clonotype was seen repeatedly, ten times or more. Library construction for TCR beta used iRepertoire HTBI primers and Arm-PCR of CDR3 regions. TCRdb reprocessed the multiplex PCR reads with MiXCR, giving one entry per CDR3 protein. The sample includes more than 300,000 distinct CDR3 sequences, roughly 25% of them seen just once.

J is TRBJ1-2 and V is TRBV3-1; D gene uncertain. The sequences come from peripheral blood mononuclear cells (PBMCs), collected when the disease was refractory, from a patient treated with antithyroid drugs. The receptor was isolated from a woman aged 40 to 50 with Graves disease. CDR3 in DNA: TGTGCCAGCAGCCGAAGTGTAGATGGTGGCTACACCTTC. Its translation: CASSRSVDGGYTF.